This entry is about one T cell receptor beta chain. Antigen unknown. The data derive from a study of cytomegalovirus exposure and HLA in healthy donors. Broader study findings: A later analysis associated 15,000 or so TCR beta sequences with HLA alleles at a 0.05 false discovery rate. Whilst most TCR sequences proved rare, a subset of public TCRs occurred across many donors.

V gave up 3 bases and J gave up 1 base; unmatched junction bases: 3. CDR1 and CDR2 from the germline V gene are LNHDA and SQIVND (reference sequence). This CDR3 region has 16 residues. A multiplex PCR was run with 60 Vbeta primers and 13 Jbeta primers. Data came from immunoSEQ multiplex PCR; TCRdb stores just in-frame clones and leaves some out. The sample records some 200,000 clones, more than 75% being singletons. The sequence came from a woman in her forties in good health and CMV-seronegative. Input material: PBMCs. The chain has TRBV19 and TRBJ2-5; TRBD2 agrees at 12 bases. This CDR3 reads CASSIGTSGPQETQYF. DNA of the CDR3: TGTGCCAGTAGTATTGGGACTAGCGGGCCCCAAGAGACCCAGTACTTC. Full variable domain (rest looked up from reference TRBV19 and TRBJ2-5): DGGITQSPKYLFRKEGQNVTLSCEQNLNHDAMYWYRQDPGQGLRLIYYSQIVNDFQKGDIAEGYSVSREKKESFPLTVTSAQKNPTAFYLCASSIGTSGPQETQYFGPGTRLLVL.